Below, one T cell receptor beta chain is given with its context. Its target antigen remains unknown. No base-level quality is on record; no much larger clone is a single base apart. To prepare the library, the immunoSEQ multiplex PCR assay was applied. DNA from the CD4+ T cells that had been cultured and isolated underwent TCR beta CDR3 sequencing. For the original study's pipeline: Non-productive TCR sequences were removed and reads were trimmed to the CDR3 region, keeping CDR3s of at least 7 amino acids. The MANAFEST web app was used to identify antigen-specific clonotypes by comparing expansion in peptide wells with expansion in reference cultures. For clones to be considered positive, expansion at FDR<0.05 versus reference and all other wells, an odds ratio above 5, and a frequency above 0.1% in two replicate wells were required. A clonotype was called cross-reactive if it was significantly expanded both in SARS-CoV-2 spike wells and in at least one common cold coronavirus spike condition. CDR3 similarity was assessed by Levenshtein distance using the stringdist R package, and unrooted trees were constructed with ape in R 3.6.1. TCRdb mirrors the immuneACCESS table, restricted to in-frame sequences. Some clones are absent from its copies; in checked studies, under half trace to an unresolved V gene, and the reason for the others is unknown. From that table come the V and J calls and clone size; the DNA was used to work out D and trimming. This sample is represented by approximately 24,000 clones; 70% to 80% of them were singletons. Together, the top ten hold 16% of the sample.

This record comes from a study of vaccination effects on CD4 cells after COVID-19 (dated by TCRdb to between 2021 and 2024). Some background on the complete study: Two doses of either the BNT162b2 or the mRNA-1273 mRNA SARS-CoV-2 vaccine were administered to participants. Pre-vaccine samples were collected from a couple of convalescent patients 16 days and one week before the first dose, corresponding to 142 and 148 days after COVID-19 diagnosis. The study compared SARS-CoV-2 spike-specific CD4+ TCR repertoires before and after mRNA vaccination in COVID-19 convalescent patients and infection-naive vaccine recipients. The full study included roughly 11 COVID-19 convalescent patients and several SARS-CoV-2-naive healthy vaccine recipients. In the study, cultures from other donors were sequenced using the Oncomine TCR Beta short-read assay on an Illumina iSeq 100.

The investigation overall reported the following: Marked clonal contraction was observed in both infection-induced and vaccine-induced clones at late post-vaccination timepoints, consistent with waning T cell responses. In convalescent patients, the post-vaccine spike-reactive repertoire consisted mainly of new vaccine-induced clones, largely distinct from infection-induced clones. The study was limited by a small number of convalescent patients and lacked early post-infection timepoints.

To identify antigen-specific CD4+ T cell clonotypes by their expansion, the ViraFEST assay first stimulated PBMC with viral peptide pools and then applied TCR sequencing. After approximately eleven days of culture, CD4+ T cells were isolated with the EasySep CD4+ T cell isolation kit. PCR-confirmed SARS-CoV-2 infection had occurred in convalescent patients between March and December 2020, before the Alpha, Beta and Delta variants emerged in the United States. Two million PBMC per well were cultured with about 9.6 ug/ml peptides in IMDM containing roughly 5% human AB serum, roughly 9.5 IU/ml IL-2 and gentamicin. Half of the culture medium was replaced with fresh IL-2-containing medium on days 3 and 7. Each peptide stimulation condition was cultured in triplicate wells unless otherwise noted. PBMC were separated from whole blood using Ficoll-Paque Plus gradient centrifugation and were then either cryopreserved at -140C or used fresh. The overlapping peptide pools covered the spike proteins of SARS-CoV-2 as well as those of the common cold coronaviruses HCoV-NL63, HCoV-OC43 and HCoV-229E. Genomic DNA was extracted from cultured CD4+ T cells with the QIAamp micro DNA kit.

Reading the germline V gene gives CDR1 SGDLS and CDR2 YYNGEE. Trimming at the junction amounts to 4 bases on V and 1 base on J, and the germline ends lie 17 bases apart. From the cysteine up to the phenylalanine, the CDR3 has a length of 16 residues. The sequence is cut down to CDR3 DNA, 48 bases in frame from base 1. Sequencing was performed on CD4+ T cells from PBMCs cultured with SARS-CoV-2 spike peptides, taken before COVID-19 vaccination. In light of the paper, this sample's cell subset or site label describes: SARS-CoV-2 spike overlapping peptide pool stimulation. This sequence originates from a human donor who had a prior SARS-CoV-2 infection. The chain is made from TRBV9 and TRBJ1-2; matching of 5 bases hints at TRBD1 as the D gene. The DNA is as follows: TGTGCCAGCAGCCCGAATCCAGGGATCGTTAACTATGGCTACACCTTC. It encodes CASSPNPGIVNYGYTF.